The clone carrying this TCR beta chain is a singleton in its sample. Its antigen is unknown. These data are taken from a study of T cell responses to AZD1222 COVID-19 vaccine. Assay used: immunoSEQ multiplex PCR; TCRdb lists only in-frame clones, some missing. The sample records approximately 110,000 clones, approximately 89% being singletons. Findings of the study overall: Donors were mostly white British, more females; clonal diversity possibly underestimated.

The CDR3 is made up of 13 amino acids. V was clipped by 8 bases and J by 1 base, with 9 bases between them. Germline-derived CDR1 and CDR2 are SGHTA and FQGNSA. The receptor comes from an adult in good health. The chain combines TRBV7-2 with TRBJ1-5; D unclear. Sequenced material: peripheral blood, taken on day 0 of AZD1222 vaccination. The CDR3 is CASRSQSNQPQHF. As DNA, the CDR3 is TGTGCCAGCCGAAGTCAGAGCAATCAGCCCCAGCATTTT.